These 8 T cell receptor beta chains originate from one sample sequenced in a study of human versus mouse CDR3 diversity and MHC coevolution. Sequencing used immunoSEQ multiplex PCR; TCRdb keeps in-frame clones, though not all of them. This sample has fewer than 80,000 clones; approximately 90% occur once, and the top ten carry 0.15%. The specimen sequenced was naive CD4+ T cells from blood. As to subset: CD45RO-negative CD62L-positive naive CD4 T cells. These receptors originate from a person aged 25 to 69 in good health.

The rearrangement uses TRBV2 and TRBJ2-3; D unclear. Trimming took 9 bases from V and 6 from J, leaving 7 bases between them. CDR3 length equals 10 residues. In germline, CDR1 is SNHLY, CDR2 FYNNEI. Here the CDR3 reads CASLRDTQYF. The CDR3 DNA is TGTGCCAGTCTGAGGGATACGCAGTATTTT.

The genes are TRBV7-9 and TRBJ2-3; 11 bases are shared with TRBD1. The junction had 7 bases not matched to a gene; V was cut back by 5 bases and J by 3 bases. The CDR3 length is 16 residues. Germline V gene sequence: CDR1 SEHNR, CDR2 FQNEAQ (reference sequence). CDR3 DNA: TGTGCCAGCAGCCGGACAGGGGGCATAAGGACAGATACGCAGTATTTT. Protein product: CASSRTGGIRTDTQYF.

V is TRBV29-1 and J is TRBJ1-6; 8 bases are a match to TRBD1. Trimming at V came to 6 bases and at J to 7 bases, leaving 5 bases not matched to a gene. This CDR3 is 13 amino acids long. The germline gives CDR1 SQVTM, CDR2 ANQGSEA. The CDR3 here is CSVRTGSNSPLHF. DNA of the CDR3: TGCAGCGTGAGGACAGGGTCGAATTCACCCCTCCACTTT.

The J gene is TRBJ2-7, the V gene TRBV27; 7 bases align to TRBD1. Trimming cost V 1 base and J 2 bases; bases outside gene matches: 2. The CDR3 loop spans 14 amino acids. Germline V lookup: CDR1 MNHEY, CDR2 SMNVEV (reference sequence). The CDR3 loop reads CASSLWGQTYEQYF. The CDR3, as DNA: TGTGCCAGCAGTTTATGGGGACAGACCTACGAGCAGTACTTC.

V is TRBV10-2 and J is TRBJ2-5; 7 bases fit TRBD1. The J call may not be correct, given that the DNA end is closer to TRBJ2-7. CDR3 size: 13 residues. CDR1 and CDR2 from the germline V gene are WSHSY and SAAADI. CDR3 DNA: TGCGCCAGCAGGGGGACAGAGATCGGCGAGCAGTACTTC. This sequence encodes CASRGTEIGEQYF.

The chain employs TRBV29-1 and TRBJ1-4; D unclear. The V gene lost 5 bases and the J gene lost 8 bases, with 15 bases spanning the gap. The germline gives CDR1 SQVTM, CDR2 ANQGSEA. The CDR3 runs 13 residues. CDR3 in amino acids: CSVSTGSREKLFF. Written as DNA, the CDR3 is TGCAGCGTTTCGACGGGGAGCAGGGAAAAACTGTTTTTT.

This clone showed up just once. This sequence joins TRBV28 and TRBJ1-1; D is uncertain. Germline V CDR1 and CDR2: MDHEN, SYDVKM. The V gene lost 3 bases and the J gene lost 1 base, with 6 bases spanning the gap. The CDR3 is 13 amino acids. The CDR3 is CASSFPGNTEAFF. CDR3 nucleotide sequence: TGTGCCAGCAGTTTTCCGGGGAACACTGAAGCTTTCTTT.

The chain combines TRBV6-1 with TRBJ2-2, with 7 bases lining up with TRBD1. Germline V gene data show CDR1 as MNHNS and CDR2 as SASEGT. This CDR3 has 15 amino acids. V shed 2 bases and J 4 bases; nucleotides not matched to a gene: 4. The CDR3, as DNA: TGTGCCAGCAGTGAACTACAGGGGAGCACCGGGGAGCTGTTTTTT. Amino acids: CASSELQGSTGELFF.